Listed here are 27 T cell receptor beta chains from one sample, sequenced in a study of radiation and T cells in renal cell carcinoma. Sequencing used immunoSEQ multiplex PCR; TCRdb keeps in-frame clones, though not all of them. The repertoire holds over 15,000 clones, with roughly two thirds as singletons. Treatment meaning: 15 Gy SBRT to primary tumor, nephrectomy 4 weeks later. The sample here was tumor tissue, taken from a patient whose treatment included radiotherapy and nephrectomy. The receptors shown here come from a woman aged 70 to 79 with renal cell carcinoma.

The rearrangement links TRBV2 to TRBJ2-1; 9 bases agree with TRBD2. The germline CDR1 and CDR2 sequences are SNHLY and FYNNEI. After removal of 3 bases from V and 8 bases from J, the junction contained 5 bases not matched to a gene. CDR3 length equals 14 residues. The CDR3 DNA is TGTGCCAGCAGTGATGGGCGGGGGGGCCATGAGCAGTTCTTC. Its translation is CASSDGRGGHEQFF.

This clone was found a few times. The chain combines TRBV30 with TRBJ1-1, with 7 bases aligning to TRBD1. Unmatched junction bases numbered 6, after V lost 3 bases and J lost 5 bases. CDR3 length: 13 residues. Germline V gives CDR1 GTSNPN, CDR2 SVGIG (reference sequence). The chain's CDR3 is CAWRVPGGTEAFF. The CDR3 DNA reads TGTGCCTGGAGAGTCCCAGGGGGTACTGAAGCTTTCTTT.

This clone has a handful of counts. This chain connects TRBV27 to TRBJ2-5; tentatively, D is TRBD2 (5 bases). CDR3 size: 12 residues. Per the germline V gene, CDR1 is MNHEY and CDR2 is SMNVEV (reference sequence). V lost 5 bases to trimming and J lost 5 bases, with 9 bases between them. The CDR3 bases are TGTGCCAGCAGTGCGGGTGGCGAGACCCAGTACTTC. Its protein product is CASSAGGETQYF.

In this sample, this clone turned up a few times. V usage is TRBV2 and J usage is TRBJ1-1; TRBD1 matches at 8 bases. The junction had 9 bases not matched to a gene; V was cut back by 8 bases and J by 1 base. Germline loops: CDR1 SNHLY, CDR2 FYNNEI. CDR3 size: 15 residues. CDR3 protein: CASAGTGEGNTEAFF. The CDR3 DNA sequence: TGTGCCAGCGCCGGGACAGGTGAGGGGAACACTGAAGCTTTCTTT.

The sample holds a few counts of this clone. The chain employs TRBV6-1 and TRBJ1-2; weak D call: TRBD1 (5 bases). The CDR3 is made up of 14 amino acids. Trimming took 5 bases from V and 4 from J, leaving 14 bases between them. The germline V gene encodes CDR1 MNHNS and CDR2 SASEGT. CDR3 protein: CASSPFTGGYGYTF. The DNA for the CDR3 is TGTGCCAGCAGTCCTTTCACAGGCGGCTATGGCTACACCTTC.

The rearrangement links TRBV11-3 to TRBJ1-3; maybe TRBD1 (6 bases). The germline gives CDR1 SGHNT, CDR2 YENEEA. V was trimmed by 2 bases and J by 0 bases, leaving 11 bases between them. The CDR3 is made up of 16 amino acids. CDR3 DNA sequence: TGTGCCAGCAGCTTAACAGGGCAAGACTCTGGAAACACCATATATTTT. Translation: CASSLTGQDSGNTIYF. Complete variable domain (other parts from reference TRBV11-3 and TRBJ1-3): EAGVVQSPRYKIIEKKQPVAFWCNPISGHNTLYWYLQNLGQGPELLIRYENEEAVDDSQLPKDRFSAERLKGVDSTLKIQPAELGDSAVYLCASSLTGQDSGNTIYFGEGSWLTVV.

V usage is TRBV27 and J usage is TRBJ2-1; 14 bases map to TRBD2. This CDR3 comprises 17 residues. Germline CDR1 and CDR2: MNHEY and SMNVEV (reference sequence). J gave up 6 bases and V 4 bases, and 8 bases lay outside the gene matches. The CDR3, as DNA: TGTGCCAGCAGTTCCCCCGGGACTAGCGGGGGCATCAATGAGCAGTTCTTC. As protein: CASSSPGTSGGINEQFF.

The V and J genes are TRBV4-3 and TRBJ1-1; 7 nucleotides align to TRBD1. The J segment lost 3 bases and the V segment lost 3 bases, leaving 1 base of the junction unmatched. Germline CDR1 reads LGHNA; CDR2 reads YSLEER. CDR3 size: 13 residues. CDR3 sequence: CASSHDRDTEAFF. The CDR3 DNA follows: TGCGCCAGCAGCCACGACAGGGACACTGAAGCTTTCTTT.

This clone was picked up a small number of times. The chain is built from TRBV7-9 and TRBJ2-2, with D hard to call. The germline V gene has CDR1 SEHNR and CDR2 FQNEAQ (reference sequence). The CDR3 extends over 14 amino acids. The V end lost 6 bases, the J end lost 1 base, and 9 bases lay between the germline ends. The CDR3 here is CASSFDWNTGELFF. CDR3 nucleotides: TGTGCCAGCAGTTTCGACTGGAACACCGGGGAGCTGTTTTTT.

This clone showed up just a few times. The V call is TRBV14, the J call TRBJ1-2; the D is unclear. The CDR3 loop spans 14 amino acids. V lost 4 bases to trimming and J lost 6 bases, with 15 bases between them. Looked up from germline, CDR1 is SGHDN and CDR2 is FVKESK. In nucleotides, the CDR3 is TGTGCCAGCAGCCGAGGGTATGTTAGGGATGGCTACACCTTC. Its protein product is CASSRGYVRDGYTF.

This clone was seen only a few times. Its ends do not fully match the called genes, so a read error is possible. The genes are TRBV5-4 and TRBJ2-7, with D possibly being TRBD1 (6 bases). This CDR3 has 12 residues. Germline V gene sequence: CDR1 SGHNT, CDR2 YYREEE (reference sequence). CDR3 loop: CASSSTGSDRVF. CDR3 bases: TGTGCCAGCAGTTCTACAGGGTCGGATCGAGTCTTC.

The chain joins TRBV18 to TRBJ2-1; 11 bases map to TRBD2. With 3 bases clipped from V and 3 bases from J, the junction kept 4 bases outside the gene matches. This CDR3 comprises 16 residues. Germline values: CDR1 KGHSH, CDR2 LQKENI. The CDR3 is CASSPLAGGFYNEQFF. Written as DNA, the CDR3 is TGTGCCAGCTCACCCCTAGCGGGGGGTTTCTACAATGAGCAGTTCTTC.

This chain connects TRBV28 to TRBJ2-3; 9 nucleotides match TRBD2. The CDR3 is 15 residues long. Germline values: CDR1 MDHEN, CDR2 SYDVKM. V shed 6 bases and J 0 bases; nucleotides not matched to a gene: 4. The CDR3 protein is CASRLAGASTDTQYF. The CDR3 nucleotides are TGTGCCAGCAGATTAGCGGGGGCTAGCACAGATACGCAGTATTTT. Full variable domain (remainder filled in from reference TRBV28 and TRBJ2-3): DVKVTQSSRYLVKRTGEKVFLECVQDMDHENMFWYRQDPGLGLRLIYFSYDVKMKEKGDIPEGYSVSREKKERFSLILESASTNQTSMYLCASRLAGASTDTQYFGPGTRLTVL.

The rearrangement joins TRBV1 to TRBJ1-5. TRBV1 is termed a pseudogene. The CDR3 is made up of 19 amino acids. The CDR3 here is CTSSQAPGRRGYSNQPQHF. The CDR3 DNA is TGCACCAGCAGCCAGGCCCCGGGACGGAGGGGATATAGCAATCAGCCCCAGCATTTT.

There are a few counts of this clone. This chain connects TRBV25-1 to TRBJ2-5; 9 bases align to TRBD2. V shed 8 bases and J 3 bases; nucleotides not matched to a gene: 10. This CDR3 region has 15 residues. Per germline, CDR1 MGHDK and CDR2 SYGVNS. The chain's CDR3 is CASGLWAGGKETQYF. In DNA form, the CDR3 reads TGTGCCAGCGGCCTTTGGGCGGGGGGGAAAGAGACCCAGTACTTC.

The chain combines TRBV7-2 with TRBJ2-1, with TRBD2 matching 14 bases. The CDR3 runs to 16 residues. Losses at the gene ends were 6 bases for V and 4 bases for J; bases not matched to a gene: 5. Germline V gives CDR1 SGHTA, CDR2 FQGNSA. CDR3 in amino acids: CASRRTSGGWYNEQFF. For the CDR3, the DNA is TGTGCCAGCAGGCGGACTAGCGGGGGGTGGTACAATGAGCAGTTCTTC.

This chain links TRBV6-6 with TRBJ1-5; 8 bases align to TRBD1. The trim removed 9 bases at V and 7 bases at J, leaving 8 bases unmatched. The CDR3 consists of 13 residues. CDR1 MNHNY and CDR2 SVGAGI come from the germline V gene (reference sequence). CDR3 coding DNA: TGTGCCAGTGACAGGGGTTTGGAACAGCCCCAGCATTTT. This codes for CASDRGLEQPQHF.

CDR3 bases: TGTGCCAGCGGGGAATCGGACAGAATATACAATGAGCAGTTCTTC. Its translation is CASGESDRIYNEQFF. J is TRBJ2-1 and V is TRBV7-2; D is possibly TRBD1 (6 bases). Germline V CDR1 and CDR2: SGHTA, FQGNSA. This CDR3 is built from 15 residues. The ends were cut back, 8 bases at V and 4 bases at J, with 18 bases in the middle.

This sequence joins TRBV7-3 and TRBJ1-5; no definite D call. This CDR3 contains 16 residues. V was shortened by 0 bases and J by 7 bases, with 16 bases between the two germline ends. Germline CDR1 is SGHTA and CDR2 is FQGTGA. CDR3 DNA: TGTGCCAGCAGCTTAACGTGGTCCAGGCGCCGCCAGCCCCAGCATTTT. Its translation: CASSLTWSRRRQPQHF.

This clone ranks as medium-sized. This rearrangement joins TRBV28 to TRBJ1-5, with D unresolved. This CDR3 has 13 amino acids. Trimming pared 5 bases from V and 2 bases from J, leaving 7 bases between. The germline V gene has CDR1 MDHEN and CDR2 SYDVKM. The CDR3 loop reads CASSIEGNQPQHF. In DNA form, the CDR3 reads TGTGCCAGCAGTATCGAGGGCAATCAGCCCCAGCATTTT.

By proportion, this clone is medium-sized. The V call is TRBV7-9, the J call TRBJ1-5, with TRBD1 identical over 11 bases. The CDR3 is made up of 17 amino acids. Germline assignment: CDR1 SEHNR and CDR2 FQNEAQ (reference sequence). Trimming cost V 3 bases and J 3 bases; bases outside gene matches: 7. CDR3 amino acids: CASSLGQGGKYNQPQHF. CDR3 sequence (DNA): TGTGCCAGCAGCTTGGGACAGGGGGGCAAGTACAATCAGCCCCAGCATTTT.

The chain joins TRBV6-1 to TRBJ2-3; TRBD2 matches 10 bases. Germline trimming cut 8 bases from V and 5 bases from J; bases unmatched to any gene: 4. The CDR3 contains 13 residues. Looked up from germline, CDR1 is MNHNS and CDR2 is SASEGT. The CDR3 DNA reads TGTGCCAGCCAGCGGGGGGGAATAGATACGCAGTATTTT. This translates into CASQRGGIDTQYF.

J is TRBJ1-2 and V is TRBV11-2; TRBD1 might be the D (6 bases). This CDR3 is 15 amino acids long. V lost 6 bases and J lost 7, with 21 bases in between. Germline V gene sequence: CDR1 SGHAT, CDR2 FQNNGV. In nucleotides, the CDR3 is TGTGCCAGCAGTGAACAGGGTAGCCTTCCCCCTGGCTACACCTTC. Amino acid sequence: CASSEQGSLPPGYTF.

The V gene is TRBV9, the J gene TRBJ1-3, with D uncertain. Trimming took off 4 bases at V and 0 bases at J, with 14 bases between the two ends. Looked up from germline, CDR1 is SGDLS and CDR2 is YYNGEE. This CDR3 is built from 16 residues. For the CDR3, the DNA is TGTGCCAGCAGCTCATTGGACGTCGTCTCTGGAAACACCATATATTTT. This gives the protein CASSSLDVVSGNTIYF.

The genes are TRBV19 and TRBJ2-7, with D hard to call. CDR1 is LNHDA, CDR2 SQIVND, per germline (reference sequence). Trimming stripped 2 bases from V and 0 bases from J, with 11 bases between. The CDR3 runs to 15 residues. The CDR3 here is CASSIRRAPSYEQYF. The CDR3 bases are TGTGCCAGTAGTATAAGAAGGGCACCCTCCTACGAGCAGTACTTC.

This clone showed up just a few times. The rearrangement joins TRBV5-1 to TRBJ2-3; D possibly corresponds to TRBD1 (6 bases). This CDR3 has 13 amino acids. V lost 5 bases and J lost 2, with 9 bases in between. The V gene's germline CDR1 is SGHRS and CDR2 YFSETQ. This chain's CDR3 is CASRDSLTDTQYF. CDR3 in DNA: TGCGCCAGCAGGGACAGCCTCACAGATACGCAGTATTTT.

In this sample, this clone is medium-sized. V usage is TRBV6-1 and J usage is TRBJ1-1, with D unclear. Trimming shortened V by 1 base and J by 3 bases, and 9 bases separated the two germline ends. There are 14 residues in the CDR3. The germline V gene encodes CDR1 MNHNS and CDR2 SASEGT. The CDR3 DNA reads as TGTGCCAGCAGTGAAGATGCGGAACACACTGAAGCTTTCTTT. This gives the protein CASSEDAEHTEAFF.